This T cell receptor (beta chain) originates from a study of T cell repertoires in cytomegalovirus infection. Study context: CMV epitopes in the study were HLA-C-restricted (recently identified) and HLA-B-restricted (well studied). It was the public TCR beta signatures that indicated both CMV infection and matching HLA type.

MiXCR was run by TCRdb on the reads, yielding one entry per CDR3 protein. This repertoire shows fewer than 200,000 distinct CDR3 sequences, less than 25% found once; its top ten account for 20% to 30%. V dropped 4 bases and J dropped 3 bases, with 9 bases sitting between them. Germline V lookup: CDR1 SGHVS, CDR2 FNYEAQ. The CDR3 has 13 amino acids. To note about this clonotype: Its antigen is still unknown.

General study results and limits: HLA-C-restricted TCR beta clonotypes specific for CMV led the ex vivo response. CMV carriers with the relevant HLA were identified by cumulative public TCR beta family frequency.

The sample here was CD8+ T cells from cultured PBMCs, taken from culture after CMV antigen stimulation. This chain connects TRBV7-6 to TRBJ1-1; D remains ambiguous. This TCR derives from a human donor in good health (CMV status not recorded). Some clones in this sample may be carry-over from other donors' samples. The CDR3 region is CASSSAFHTEAFF. In nucleotides, the CDR3 is TGTGCCAGCAGCTCCGCTTTCCACACTGAAGCTTTCTTT.